The rows below give T cell receptor beta chains drawn from one sample of a study of molecular identifiers for immune sequencing clone quantification. TCRdb independently ran MiXCR on the PCR reads; one entry per CDR3 protein. The table includes 70,000 to 95,000 distinct CDR3 sequences, over 15% detected once. The specimen was naive CD8+ T cells from blood, with Jurkat cell RNA spiked in. All receptors come from a human donor in good health. Some libraries in this study had Jurkat cell RNA spiked in. Both conserved end residues are part of each CDR3. A D gene is named only where the DNA matches it firmly. Only part of the rows carry a size: once, few, many, or a class if the clone is expanded.

j_gene	d_gene	v_gene	abundance	CDR3nt	CDR3aa
TRBJ2-3	-	TRBV29-1	-	TGCAGCGTTGAAGGGGGGACGGAGGTTAGCACAGCCACGCAGTATTTT	CSVEGGTEVSTATQYF
TRBJ2-1	TRBD1	TRBV13	many	TGTGCCAGCAGCCTAAGACAGGGCCCAGGGTACAATGAGCAGTTCTTC	CASSLRQGPGYNEQFF
TRBJ2-3	-	TRBV30	many	TGTGCCTGGGGTACCGGGGCTGGCACAGATACGCAGTATTTT	CAWGTGAGTDTQYF
TRBJ1-3	TRBD1	TRBV7-6	few	TGTGCCAGCAGCTTAGGGAGACAGGGTTCCTCTGGAAACACCATATATTTT	CASSLGRQGSSGNTIYF
TRBJ1-2	TRBD1	TRBV20-1	many	TGCAGTGCTAGAGATGACAGGGGGTTTTATGGCTACACCTTC	CSARDDRGFYGYTF
TRBJ1-5	-	TRBV20-1	many	TGCAGTGCTAGAGCAAGGGGCTCCCGCTTGGTGGTTTTAGGTCAGCCCCAGCATTTT	CSARARGSRLVVLGQPQHF
TRBJ2-7	-	TRBV7-9	-	TGTGCCAGCAGCTTCGGGACGGTCTCCTACGAGCAGTACTTC	CASSFGTVSYEQYF
TRBJ2-5	-	TRBV4-3	-	TGCGCCAGCAGCCAAGATGACGGCGGTAGGAGTCAAGAGACCCAGTACTTC	CASSQDDGGRSQETQYF
TRBJ2-3	-	TRBV4-3	many	TGCGCCAGCAGCCAAACCGGGACCTATACGCAGTATTTT	CASSQTGTYTQYF
TRBJ2-7	-	TRBV7-9	many	TGTGCCAGCAGCAGGGAACGGGAGTACAACGAGCAGTACTTC	CASSREREYNEQYF
TRBJ2-7	-	TRBV7-9	-	TGTGCCAGCAGCTTAGGGGCAGGTAGCCACTTC	CASSLGAGSHF
TRBJ1-2	TRBD1	TRBV27	many	TGTGCCAGCAGTGACTCCACCGGGACAGGGGGCCAGGGCTACACCTTC	CASSDSTGTGGQGYTF
TRBJ2-7	-	TRBV19	-	TGTGCCAGTAGAGCCACCTCGGGCGGGAACTACGAGCAGTACTTC	CASRATSGGNYEQYF
TRBJ2-1	-	TRBV12-3/TRBV12-4	few	TGTGCCAGCAGTTTAGGGACCACTTACAATGAGCAGTTCTTC	CASSLGTTYNEQFF
TRBJ2-3	-	TRBV6-1	many	TGTGCCAGCAGTGAAGAGGTGAATCCTAGCACAGATACGCAGTATTTT	CASSEEVNPSTDTQYF
TRBJ2-7	TRBD2	TRBV28	many	TGTGCCAGCAGTTTGAGGACTAGCGGGAGGTCTCAGTACTTC	CASSLRTSGRSQYF
TRBJ2-4	-	TRBV5-6	many	TGTGCCAGCAGCGCACAGACAGGGGAGGGCGCCAAAAACATTCAGTACTTC	CASSAQTGEGAKNIQYF
TRBJ2-4	-	TRBV6-6	many	TGTGCCAGCAGTTACTCGCAGAGTGATGTGTTAGCCAAAAACATTCAGTACTTC	CASSYSQSDVLAKNIQYF
TRBJ2-7	-	TRBV7-9	many	TGTGCCAGCAGTCGTCCAGGGGACGAGCAGTACTTC	CASSRPGDEQYF
TRBJ2-7	-	TRBV6-2/TRBV6-3	many	TGTGCCAGCAGTTACTCGGAGAGGACTTCCCCAAGGGAGCAGTACTTC	CASSYSERTSPREQYF
TRBJ2-3	TRBD2	TRBV5-1	many	TGCGCCAGCAGGACTAGCGGGGGGGCCGGTACAGATACGCAGTATTTT	CASRTSGGAGTDTQYF
TRBJ2-1	-	TRBV4-2	-	TGTGCCAGCAGCCTTCAGGATGAGCAGTTCTTC	CASSLQDEQFF
TRBJ1-1	-	TRBV12-3/TRBV12-4	many	TGTGCCAGCAGTTCGACAGGAGCGAACACTGAAGCTTTCTTT	CASSSTGANTEAFF